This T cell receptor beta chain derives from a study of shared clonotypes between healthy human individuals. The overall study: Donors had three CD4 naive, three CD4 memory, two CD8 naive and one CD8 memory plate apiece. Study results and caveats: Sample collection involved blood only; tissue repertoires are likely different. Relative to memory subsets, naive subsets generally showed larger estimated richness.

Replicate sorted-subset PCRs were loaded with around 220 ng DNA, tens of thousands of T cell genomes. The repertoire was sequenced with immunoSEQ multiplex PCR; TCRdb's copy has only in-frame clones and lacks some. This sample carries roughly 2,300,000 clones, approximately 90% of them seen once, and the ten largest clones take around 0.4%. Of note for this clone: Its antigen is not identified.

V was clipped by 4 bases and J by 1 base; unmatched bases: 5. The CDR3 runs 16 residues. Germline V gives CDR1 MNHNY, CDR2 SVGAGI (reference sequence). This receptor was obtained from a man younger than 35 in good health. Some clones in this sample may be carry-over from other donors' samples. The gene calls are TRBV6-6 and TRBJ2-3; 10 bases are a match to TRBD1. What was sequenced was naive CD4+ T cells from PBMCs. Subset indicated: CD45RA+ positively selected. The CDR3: CASSFGDRGGTDTQYF. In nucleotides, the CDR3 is TGTGCCAGCAGTTTCGGGGACAGGGGTGGCACAGATACGCAGTATTTT.